These 23 T cell receptor beta chains originate from one sample sequenced in a study of blood T cell repertoires in COVID-19 (TCRdb year 2020). The library was obtained by the immunoSEQ multiplex PCR assay. TCRdb retrieved this table from immuneACCESS and kept in-frame rearrangements only. Not all clones are present; in checked studies, unresolved V genes account for under half, and no reason is known for the remainder. The sample table records 150,000 to 200,000 clones; around 84% of these occur just once. Of the sample, less than 20% falls within the top ten clones. The sequencing sample was made of peripheral blood. Source of these receptors: a woman older than 75 with acute or convalescent COVID-19.

V gene TRBV5-6 combines with J gene TRBJ1-6; D gene unclear. Germline lookup yields CDR1 SGHDT and CDR2 YYEEEE. Trimming took 0 bases from V and 8 from J, leaving 9 bases between them. The CDR3 extends over 14 amino acids. CDR3 in amino acids: CASSLVLRYSPLHF. In nucleotides, the CDR3 is TGTGCCAGCAGCTTGGTATTGAGGTATTCACCCCTCCACTTT.

The chain carries TRBV5-1 and TRBJ2-2; the match to TRBD1 covers 8 bases. Germline assignment: CDR1 SGHRS and CDR2 YFSETQ. V trimming: 4 bases; J trimming: 0 bases; junction bases outside the gene matches: 14. This CDR3 is 19 amino acids long. DNA of the CDR3: TGCGCCAGCAGCCGCCTCGTACCGGGACAGGCCCCGAACACCGGGGAGCTGTTTTTT. Translated, it gives CASSRLVPGQAPNTGELFF.

The rearrangement joins TRBV7-9 to TRBJ2-1, with 8 bases fitting TRBD2. The CDR3 sequence is 12 residues long. V lost 6 bases, J lost 10 bases, and 5 bases stayed unmatched. Germline V gives CDR1 SEHNR, CDR2 FQNEAQ (reference sequence). CDR3 DNA sequence: TGTGCCAGCAGTCATAGCGGGACGGAGCAGTTCTTC. Protein: CASSHSGTEQFF. Full variable domain (missing parts from reference TRBV7-9 and TRBJ2-1): DTGVSQNPRHKITKRGQNVTFRCDPISEHNRLYWYRQTLGQGPEFLTYFQNEAQLEKSRLLSDRFSAERPKGSFSTLEIQRTEQGDSAMYLCASSHSGTEQFFGPGTRLTVL.

The chain joins TRBV11-2 to TRBJ1-4, with D tentatively TRBD1 (6 bases). Germline V CDR1 and CDR2: SGHAT, FQNNGV. This CDR3 contains 15 residues. Trimming took 4 bases from V and 3 from J, leaving 12 bases between them. The CDR3, as DNA: TGTGCCAGCAGCTATACAGGGTGGTCTAATGAAAAACTGTTTTTT. Translating gives CASSYTGWSNEKLFF. Together with reference TRBV11-2 and TRBJ1-4, the CDR3 gives the full variable domain: EAGVAQSPRYKIIEKRQSVAFWCNPISGHATLYWYQQILGQGPKLLIQFQNNGVVDDSQLPKDRFSAERLKGVDSTLKIQPAKLEDSAVYLCASSYTGWSNEKLFFGSGTQLSVL.

This rearrangement joins TRBV5-1 to TRBJ1-4; TRBD1 matches at 8 bases. There are 15 residues in the CDR3. Germline-derived CDR1 and CDR2 are SGHRS and YFSETQ. V trimming: 3 bases; J trimming: 7 bases; junction bases outside the gene matches: 8. DNA of the CDR3: TGCGCCAGCAGCTCCTCAGGGGGCGAAAGTGAAAAACTGTTTTTT. Its translation: CASSSSGGESEKLFF.

The chain recombines TRBV9 with TRBJ2-1; the match to TRBD2 covers 10 bases. Germline CDR1 is SGDLS and CDR2 is YYNGEE. After removal of 0 bases from V and 0 bases from J, the junction contained 6 bases not matched to a gene. This CDR3 comprises 18 residues. The CDR3 nucleotides are TGTGCCAGCAGCGTAGGCCTAGCGGGGGCCAGCTCCTACAATGAGCAGTTCTTC. This codes for CASSVGLAGASSYNEQFF.

This clone came up a few times. The V gene is TRBV4-1, the J gene TRBJ2-1, with 12 bases lining up with TRBD1. Germline V gene data show CDR1 as MGHRA and CDR2 as YSYEKL. The CDR3 is 16 amino acids. The J segment lost 9 bases and the V segment lost 1 base, leaving 7 bases of the junction unmatched. The CDR3 sequence: CASSQGWDRGQGEQFF. The DNA of the CDR3 is TGCGCCAGCAGCCAAGGGTGGGACAGGGGGCAGGGTGAGCAGTTCTTC.

This clone was seen only a few times. CDR3 DNA: TGTGCCAGCAGCACCTCCGGGACAGGTTTTTATGGCTACACCTTC. Its protein product is CASSTSGTGFYGYTF. V usage is TRBV5-5 and J usage is TRBJ1-2, with 8 bases aligning to TRBD1. Losses at the gene ends were 4 bases for V and 5 bases for J; bases not matched to a gene: 10. The CDR3 loop spans 15 amino acids. CDR1 is SGHKS, CDR2 YYEKEE, per germline (reference sequence).

The chain recombines TRBV19 with TRBJ2-3; 8 bases fit TRBD2. Germline loops: CDR1 LNHDA, CDR2 SQIVND (reference sequence). The trim removed 9 bases at V and 2 bases at J, leaving 10 bases unmatched. This CDR3 is built from 15 residues. The DNA for the CDR3 is TGTGCCAGCCAGCGGACTAGCCGGGACACAGATACGCAGTATTTT. Protein: CASQRTSRDTDTQYF.

The chain is built from TRBV10-3 and TRBJ2-5, with 11 nucleotides matching TRBD2. Germline V lookup: CDR1 ENHRY, CDR2 SYGVKD. The trim removed 2 bases at V and 1 base at J, leaving 6 bases unmatched. The CDR3 extends over 17 amino acids. The CDR3 loop is CAISETLAGGSQETQYF. In nucleotides, the CDR3 is TGTGCCATCAGTGAGACGTTAGCGGGAGGGAGCCAAGAGACCCAGTACTTC.

This chain uses TRBV2 with TRBJ2-1, with 8 positions matching TRBD1. The CDR3 length is 14 residues. V lost 6 bases to trimming and J lost 4 bases; unmatched junction nucleotides: 5. Germline V gives CDR1 SNHLY, CDR2 FYNNEI. Here the CDR3 reads CASRGQDPYNEQFF. In DNA, the CDR3 is TGTGCCAGCAGGGGACAGGATCCTTACAATGAGCAGTTCTTC. The variable domain in full, with the rest retrieved from reference TRBV2 and TRBJ2-1, is EPEVTQTPSHQVTQMGQEVILRCVPISNHLYFYWYRQILGQKVEFLVSFYNNEISEKSEIFDDQFSVERPDGSNFTLKIRSTKLEDSAMYFCASRGQDPYNEQFFGPGTRLTVL.

The V gene is TRBV24-1, the J gene TRBJ2-1; 10 bases match TRBD2. V lost 5 bases and J lost 10; bases outside the gene matches: 7. The germline V gene encodes CDR1 KGHDR and CDR2 SFDVKD. The CDR3 is made up of 14 amino acids. For the CDR3, the DNA is TGTGCCACCAGTGCGAGCGGGAGGGCCGAGGAGCAGTTCTTC. It codes for CATSASGRAEEQFF.

The chain joins TRBV18 to TRBJ2-4; D gene uncertain. The germline V and J ends were trimmed by 1 base and 2 bases, with 9 bases remaining between them. Germline lookup yields CDR1 KGHSH and CDR2 LQKENI. The CDR3 spans 15 residues. CDR3 amino acids: CASSPRPGTKNIQYF. The CDR3 DNA is TGTGCCAGCTCACCACGTCCGGGTACCAAAAACATTCAGTACTTC.

The chain has TRBV19 and TRBJ2-2; TRBD2 matches at 13 bases. The CDR3 covers 17 residues. The trim removed 6 bases at V and 5 bases at J, leaving 9 bases unmatched. Germline V gene data show CDR1 as LNHDA and CDR2 as SQIVND (reference sequence). CDR3 sequence reads: CASRDPGLAGWTGELFF. DNA for the CDR3: TGTGCCAGTAGAGACCCGGGACTAGCGGGGTGGACCGGGGAGCTGTTTTTT.

The rearrangement uses TRBV7-9 and TRBJ2-1, with TRBD1 identical over 8 bases. This CDR3 comprises 14 residues. Germline V gene sequence: CDR1 SEHNR, CDR2 FQNEAQ (reference sequence). V shed 5 bases, J shed 4 bases, and the junction held 4 bases outside the gene matches. In DNA, the CDR3 is TGTGCCAGCAGCCCCCGGGACAGGTACAATGAGCAGTTCTTC. This translates into CASSPRDRYNEQFF.

This chain joins TRBV27 and TRBJ2-1; 9 bases are shared with TRBD1. From germline, CDR1 is MNHEY and CDR2 SMNVEV (reference sequence). Germline trimming cut 5 bases from V and 3 bases from J; bases unmatched to any gene: 8. This CDR3 has 16 residues. CDR3 protein: CASSPTGTGNYNEQFF. In DNA form, the CDR3 reads TGTGCCAGCAGTCCCACCGGGACAGGGAACTACAATGAGCAGTTCTTC.

The rearrangement joins TRBV12-5 to TRBJ2-1; TRBD1 matches 7 bases. J lost 13 bases, V lost 4 bases, and 10 bases had no gene match. The CDR3 has 13 amino acids. Germline V gene data show CDR1 as LGHNT and CDR2 as FRNRAP. This CDR3 reads CASGSTPSGGQFF. For the CDR3, the DNA is TGTGCTAGTGGTTCCACCCCCTCAGGGGGTCAGTTCTTC.

The V call is TRBV7-2, the J call TRBJ1-2; 7 nucleotides match TRBD1. With V trimmed by 5 bases and J by 10 bases, 10 bases remained unmatched. This CDR3 spans 13 amino acids. The germline V gene encodes CDR1 SGHTA and CDR2 FQGNSA. The CDR3 reads CASSPDREMVYTF. Written as DNA, the CDR3 is TGTGCCAGCAGCCCTGACAGGGAAATGGTCTACACCTTC.

This chain uses TRBV5-6 with TRBJ1-6; TRBD1 is a possible D gene (5 bases). Trimming took off 0 bases at V and 10 bases at J, with 14 bases between the two ends. Germline CDR1 is SGHDT and CDR2 is YYEEEE. This CDR3 is built from 15 residues. The CDR3 here is CASSLDRGVSSPLHF. The DNA for the CDR3 is TGTGCCAGCAGCTTGGATCGGGGGGTATCGTCACCCCTCCACTTT.

The chain couples TRBV18 to TRBJ1-5; 9 bases line up with TRBD1. The CDR3 covers 15 residues. Germline CDR1 KGHSH, CDR2 LQKENI. V was clipped by 2 bases and J by 7 bases; unmatched bases: 6. In DNA form, the CDR3 reads TGTGCCAGCTCACCATCGGGACAGGGTATACAGCCCCAGCATTTT. Protein sequence: CASSPSGQGIQPQHF. The full variable domain, in which reference TRBV18 and TRBJ1-5 provide the parts outside the CDR3, is NAGVMQNPRHLVRRRGQEARLRCSPMKGHSHVYWYRQLPEEGLKFMVYLQKENIIDESGMPKERFSAEFPKEGPSILRIQQVVRGDSAAYFCASSPSGQGIQPQHFGDGTRLSIL.

V gene TRBV11-2 combines with J gene TRBJ1-2, with 7 bases matching TRBD1. The CDR3 sequence is 13 residues long. V lost 5 bases and J lost 9; bases outside the gene matches: 9. Germline V gene lookup returns CDR1 SGHAT and CDR2 FQNNGV. In DNA, the CDR3 is TGTGCCAGCAGCCCCGGACAGGAGACAAGCTACACCTTC. This sequence encodes CASSPGQETSYTF.

The V and J genes are TRBV4-1 and TRBJ2-5; no clear D gene. V gave up 1 base and J gave up 5 bases, with 11 bases separating them. Germline-derived CDR1 and CDR2 are MGHRA and YSYEKL. CDR3 length equals 14 residues. CDR3 in amino acids: CASSQGLASETQYF. The CDR3 DNA reads as TGCGCCAGCAGCCAAGGGTTGGCATCGGAGACCCAGTACTTC.

The gene calls are TRBV7-3 and TRBJ1-1; D perhaps matches TRBD1 (5 bases). The CDR3 runs to 14 residues. V was trimmed by 5 bases and J by 1 base, leaving 11 bases between them. Germline V lookup: CDR1 SGHTA, CDR2 FQGTGA. The CDR3 nucleotides are TGTGCCAGCAGCCGGGGGGGATCGAACACTGAAGCTTTCTTT. Its protein product is CASSRGGSNTEAFF.